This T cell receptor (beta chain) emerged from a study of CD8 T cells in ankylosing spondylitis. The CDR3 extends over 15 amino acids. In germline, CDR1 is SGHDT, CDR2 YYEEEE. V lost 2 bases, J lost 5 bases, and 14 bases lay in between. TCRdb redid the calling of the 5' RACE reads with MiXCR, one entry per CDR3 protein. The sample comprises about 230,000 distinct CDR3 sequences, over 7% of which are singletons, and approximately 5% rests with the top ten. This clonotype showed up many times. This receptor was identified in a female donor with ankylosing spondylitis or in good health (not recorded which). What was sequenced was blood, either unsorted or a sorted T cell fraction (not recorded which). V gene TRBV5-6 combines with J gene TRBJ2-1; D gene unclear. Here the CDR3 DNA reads TGTGCCAGCAGCTTCTCTTGGGCTTACAACAATGAGCAGTTCTTC. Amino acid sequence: CASSFSWAYNNEQFF.